The 9 T cell receptor beta chains given below trace back to one sample, sequenced in a study of blood T cells in healthy people across ages. Primers used in a second PCR of roughly 6 to 11 cycles were a sample-barcoded 5' primer and a J-beta primer mix. MiXCR, applied by TCRdb to the 5' RACE reads, yields one record per CDR3 protein. The sample contains hundreds of thousands of distinct CDR3 sequences, 21% of which appear only once. The specimen sequenced was blood. These receptors came from a man between 65 and 79 years old in good health.

This clonotype was observed a handful of times. The chain employs TRBV28 and TRBJ2-3; 8 bases fit TRBD2. With V trimmed by 4 bases and J by 5 bases, 11 bases remained unmatched. CDR3 size: 16 residues. Germline V gene lookup returns CDR1 MDHEN and CDR2 SYDVKM. Here the CDR3 DNA reads TGTGCCAGCAGTTCAGCCGGGACTAGGAGCCTAGATACGCAGTATTTT. The encoded protein is CASSSAGTRSLDTQYF.

This clonotype was found a few times. This chain connects TRBV7-2 to TRBJ2-3; TRBD2 might be the D (6 bases). Germline CDR1 SGHTA, CDR2 FQGNSA. CDR3 length: 15 amino acids. Deletions cut 7 bases from V and 3 bases from J, with 17 bases between. The CDR3 sequence: CASKIGTWGTDTQYF. CDR3 nucleotide sequence: TGTGCCAGCAAAATCGGGACTTGGGGGACAGATACGCAGTATTTT.

The V and J genes are TRBV30 and TRBJ1-2; 7 nucleotides agree with TRBD1. The CDR3 spans 14 residues. The J segment lost 6 bases and the V segment lost 4 bases, leaving 11 bases of the junction unmatched. Germline values: CDR1 GTSNPN, CDR2 SVGIG (reference sequence). CDR3 DNA: TGTGCCTGGACCGTGCGAGGACAGGTGCATGGCTACACCTTC. This encodes CAWTVRGQVHGYTF. The full variable domain, its missing parts supplied by reference TRBV30 and TRBJ1-2, is SQTIHQWPATLVQPVGSPLSLECTVEGTSNPNLYWYRQAAGRGLQLLFYSVGIGQISSEVPQNLSASRPQDRQFILSSKKLLLSDSGFYLCAWTVRGQVHGYTFGSGTRLTVV.

This clonotype was counted only a few times. The gene calls are TRBV20-1 and TRBJ1-1; TRBD1 might be the D (5 bases). The CDR3 consists of 16 residues. V was pared by 6 bases and J by 0 bases, with 20 bases between. Looked up from germline, CDR1 is DFQATT and CDR2 is SNEGSKA (reference sequence). The DNA of the CDR3 is TGCAGTGCCCCTCCCCAGGGCAGCCTATTGAACACTGAAGCTTTCTTT. Its protein is CSAPPQGSLLNTEAFF.

The gene calls are TRBV20-1 and TRBJ2-2, with a tentative D call TRBD2 (7 bases). The V end was cut by 3 bases, the J end by 4 bases, with 15 bases between. Germline CDR1 and CDR2: DFQATT and SNEGSKA (reference sequence). The CDR3 totals 15 residues. The CDR3 loop reads CSARRGGATTGELFF. The CDR3 DNA is TGCAGTGCTAGGAGGGGGGGGGCCACCACCGGGGAGCTGTTTTTT.

The chain carries TRBV2 and TRBJ2-1; D unclear. This CDR3 comprises 16 residues. The V end lost 2 bases, the J end lost 0 bases, and 11 bases lay between the germline ends. Germline assignment: CDR1 SNHLY and CDR2 FYNNEI. The CDR3 spells CASSELRLRSYNEQFF. Here the CDR3 DNA reads TGTGCCAGCAGTGAACTCCGACTCCGCTCCTACAATGAGCAGTTCTTC.

This chain joins TRBV7-9 and TRBJ2-1; unclear D gene. The CDR3 spans 15 residues. V gave up 7 bases and J gave up 0 bases, with 13 bases separating them. Germline assignment: CDR1 SEHNR and CDR2 FQNEAQ (reference sequence). The CDR3 loop reads CASIASESSYNEQFF. For the CDR3, the DNA is TGTGCCAGCATCGCCTCTGAGAGCTCCTACAATGAGCAGTTCTTC.

V and J are TRBV7-3 and TRBJ2-1; maybe TRBD1 (5 bases). V lost 4 bases to trimming and J lost 3 bases, with 10 bases between them. This CDR3 spans 14 amino acids. Germline loops: CDR1 SGHTA, CDR2 FQGTGA. As DNA, the CDR3 is TGTGCCAGCAGCTCCGACAGATACTACAATGAGCAGTTCTTC. It specifies CASSSDRYYNEQFF.

This clonotype has a handful of counts. This may be a read error: a much more frequent sequence differs by one nucleotide. The V and J genes are TRBV15 and TRBJ2-7; TRBD2 matches 11 bases. TRBJ2-1 matches the DNA end more closely, so the J call is doubtful. From germline, CDR1 is LNHNV and CDR2 YYDKDF (reference sequence). This CDR3 comprises 16 residues. The CDR3 reads CAASRASGRTYNEQFF. In nucleotides, the CDR3 is TGTGCCGCCAGCAGGGCTAGCGGGAGGACTTACAATGAGCAGTTCTTC.